These T cell receptor beta chains were read from a single sample in a study of T cell repertoires in cytomegalovirus infection. TCRdb passed the reads through MiXCR, listing each CDR3 protein once. The sample carries approximately 400,000 distinct CDR3 sequences, about a third recorded once. The material sequenced was PBMCs. The receptors derive from a human donor in good health (CMV status not recorded). Some clones in this sample may be carry-over from other donors' samples. CDR3s include the opening cysteine and the closing phenylalanine or tryptophan. The D gene is left open where the match is weak. Clone size appears in some rows only: once, few, many, or a class for an expanded clone.

V gene	J gene	clone size	CDR3 length	D gene	CDR3 protein	CDR3 DNA
TRBV9	TRBJ1-2	NA	14	NA	CASSQGAANYGYTF	TGTGCCAGCAGTCAAGGGGCGGCTAACTATGGCTACACCTTC
TRBV7-6	TRBJ1-1	many	13	NA	CASSLERHTEAFF	TGTGCCAGCAGCTTAGAGCGGCACACTGAAGCTTTCTTT
TRBV6-2/TRBV6-3	TRBJ2-1	NA	12	NA	CASRRLNNEQFF	TGTGCCAGCAGGCGCTTAAACAATGAGCAGTTCTTC
TRBV12-3/TRBV12-4	TRBJ2-3	few	12	NA	CASSSHFEAQYF	TGTGCCAGCAGTTCTCACTTCGAGGCGCAGTATTTT
TRBV28	TRBJ2-1	many	11	NA	CASSLSGEQFF	TGTGCCAGCAGCTTATCTGGTGAGCAGTTCTTC
TRBV2	TRBJ2-5	NA	12	TRBD1	CASDRGGETQYF	TGTGCCAGCGACAGGGGGGGAGAGACCCAGTACTTC
TRBV7-2	TRBJ2-1	few	13	NA	CASSQGPPTEQFF	TGTGCCAGCAGCCAGGGACCGCCCACTGAGCAGTTCTTC
TRBV12-3/TRBV12-4	TRBJ2-7	few	14	TRBD1	CASRTDRSSYEQYF	TGTGCCAGCAGAACGGACAGGTCCTCCTACGAGCAGTACTTC
TRBV5-6	TRBJ1-1	NA	13	NA	CASSLEGPPEAFF	TGTGCCAGCAGCCTGGAGGGTCCGCCTGAAGCTTTCTTT
TRBV18	TRBJ2-3	NA	17	NA	CASSPLPLEVSTDTQYF	TGTGCCAGCTCACCATTGCCACTAGAAGTGAGCACAGATACGCAGTATTTT
TRBV6-1	TRBJ1-2	once	19	NA	CASCGSWTEDFWACRGYTF	TGTGCCAGCTGTGGATCCTGGACAGAAGATTTTTGGGCATGTCGCGGCTACACCTTC
TRBV2	TRBJ1-5	NA	15	NA	CASSEPGQLNQPQHF	TGTGCCAGCAGTGAACCCGGACAGCTCAATCAGCCCCAGCATTTT
TRBV7-2	TRBJ1-5	many	15	NA	CASSSTTGLHQPQHF	TGTGCCAGCAGCTCCACGACAGGTTTGCATCAGCCCCAGCATTTT
TRBV7-6	TRBJ2-1	many	16	TRBD2	CASSTSGLSSYNEQFF	TGTGCCAGCAGCACTAGCGGGTTAAGCTCCTACAATGAGCAGTTCTTC
TRBV11-1	TRBJ2-2	NA	15	NA	CASSLITSNTGELFF	TGTGCCAGCAGCTTAATAACCTCGAACACCGGGGAGCTGTTTTTT
TRBV20-1	TRBJ2-3	NA	14	NA	CSVTRRSSPDTQYF	TGCAGTGTTACCCGGCGGTCCAGCCCAGATACGCAGTATTTT
TRBV12-3/TRBV12-4	TRBJ2-1	few	14	TRBD2	CASSLAGMNNEQFF	TGTGCCAGCAGCTTAGCGGGGATGAACAATGAGCAGTTCTTC
TRBV7-9	TRBJ1-6	few	16	TRBD1	CASSQTPTGAYSPLHF	TGTGCCAGCAGCCAAACTCCGACAGGGGCGTATTCACCCCTCCACTTT
TRBV3-1	TRBJ1-1	NA	15	NA	CASSQPVGTNTEAFF	TGTGCCAGCAGCCAGCCCGTTGGGACGAACACTGAAGCTTTCTTT
TRBV2	TRBJ1-5	few	17	NA	CASSEAGRGYSNQPQHF	TGTGCCAGCAGTGAAGCCGGTCGAGGATATAGCAATCAGCCCCAGCATTTT
TRBV12-3/TRBV12-4	TRBJ2-5	NA	14	TRBD2	CASSLGSSGGRQYF	TGTGCCAGCAGTTTAGGTTCTAGCGGGGGGCGACAGTACTTC
TRBV6-2/TRBV6-3	TRBJ2-5	NA	14	NA	CASSYVLGRETQYF	TGTGCCAGCAGTTACGTTCTGGGGCGAGAGACCCAGTACTTC
TRBV23-1	TRBJ2-2	NA	14	NA	CASSQNSETGELFF	TGCGCCAGCAGTCAAAACAGCGAGACCGGGGAGCTGTTTTTT
TRBV15	TRBJ2-1	NA	13	TRBD1	CATRGQLYDEQFF	TGTGCCACCAGGGGACAGCTCTACGATGAGCAGTTCTTC
TRBV18	TRBJ2-5	NA	14	NA	CASSSYPGQETQYF	TGTGCCAGCTCAAGTTATCCGGGACAAGAGACCCAGTACTTC
TRBV7-2	TRBJ1-2	many	13	TRBD1	CASSSGQGFGYTF	TGTGCCAGCAGCTCTGGACAGGGCTTTGGCTACACCTTC
TRBV4-1	TRBJ1-4	few	15	TRBD1	CASSQGRDSLGKLFF	TGCGCCAGCAGCCAAGGCCGGGACAGCCTTGGGAAACTGTTTTTT
TRBV7-9	TRBJ2-1	NA	15	TRBD2	CASSGSGGAYNEQFF	TGTGCCAGCAGCGGTAGCGGGGGGGCGTACAATGAGCAGTTCTTC
TRBV27	TRBJ2-5	many	17	TRBD1	CASSLGTLQGAQETQYF	TGTGCCAGCAGTTTAGGGACCCTACAGGGGGCCCAGGAGACCCAGTACTTC
TRBV7-2	TRBJ2-2	many	17	TRBD2	CASSLVAGGAITGELFF	TGTGCCAGCAGCTTAGTCGCCGGGGGGGCGATTACCGGGGAGCTGTTTTTT
TRBV3-1	TRBJ2-7	NA	13	NA	CASSLRTVPEQYF	TGTGCCAGCAGCCTCCGGACGGTCCCCGAGCAGTACTTC
TRBV12-3/TRBV12-4	TRBJ2-1	few	16	TRBD1	CASSLAGTGSRDEQFF	TGTGCCAGCAGTTTAGCGGGGACAGGGTCTAGGGATGAGCAGTTCTTC
TRBV20-1	TRBJ1-4	few	15	NA	CSARDQNSLNEKLFF	TGCAGTGCTAGAGATCAGAACAGCCTTAATGAAAAACTGTTTTTT
TRBV19	TRBJ2-1	NA	18	TRBD1	CASSIDATGTGRRVGQFF	TGTGCCAGTAGTATAGATGCCACCGGGACAGGTCGGCGGGTTGGGCAGTTCTTC
TRBV6-5	TRBJ1-6	NA	15	NA	CASSYSGLYNSPLHF	TGTGCCAGCAGTTACTCAGGACTCTATAATTCACCCCTCCACTTT
TRBV24-1	TRBJ1-6	NA	12	NA	CATLTGNSPLHF	TGTGCCACCTTAACGGGTAATTCACCCCTCCACTTT
TRBV29-1	TRBJ1-1	NA	14	NA	CSVFLRGVRTEALF	TGCAGCGTTTTTCTTCGGGGGGTACGAACTGAAGCTTTATTT
TRBV19	TRBJ2-5	many	13	NA	CASSRDTDETQYF	TGTGCCAGTAGCCGGGACACAGACGAGACCCAGTACTTC
TRBV19	TRBJ1-1	NA	14	TRBD1	CASSSWTGKDEAFF	TGTGCCAGTAGTTCGTGGACAGGGAAAGATGAAGCTTTCTTT
TRBV24-1	TRBJ2-3	few	18	NA	CATSDPVGAARGVDTQYF	TGTGCCACCAGTGACCCGGTCGGGGCAGCGAGGGGTGTTGATACGCAGTATTTT
TRBV7-9	TRBJ2-3	many	16	NA	CASSFGTGLYGDTQYF	TGTGCCAGCAGCTTCGGAACAGGTCTTTATGGGGATACGCAGTATTTT
TRBV2	TRBJ1-3	NA	14	NA	CASSDVGDGNTIYF	TGTGCCAGCAGTGACGTAGGGGATGGAAACACCATATATTTT
TRBV4-2	TRBJ1-4	few	17	NA	CASSQRAQGTSNEKLFF	TGTGCCAGCAGCCAAAGGGCACAAGGGACCTCTAATGAAAAACTGTTTTTT
TRBV5-1	TRBJ2-7	few	15	TRBD2	CASSLVAGQHYEQYF	TGCGCCAGCAGCTTGGTAGCGGGGCAACACTACGAGCAGTACTTC
TRBV27	TRBJ2-7	few	14	NA	CASSFGRTSYEQYF	TGTGCCAGCAGTTTCGGCAGGACCTCCTACGAGCAGTACTTC
TRBV7-9	TRBJ2-1	many	15	TRBD2	CASSGYAGEVDEQFF	TGTGCCAGCAGCGGGTACGCGGGGGAGGTCGATGAGCAGTTCTTC